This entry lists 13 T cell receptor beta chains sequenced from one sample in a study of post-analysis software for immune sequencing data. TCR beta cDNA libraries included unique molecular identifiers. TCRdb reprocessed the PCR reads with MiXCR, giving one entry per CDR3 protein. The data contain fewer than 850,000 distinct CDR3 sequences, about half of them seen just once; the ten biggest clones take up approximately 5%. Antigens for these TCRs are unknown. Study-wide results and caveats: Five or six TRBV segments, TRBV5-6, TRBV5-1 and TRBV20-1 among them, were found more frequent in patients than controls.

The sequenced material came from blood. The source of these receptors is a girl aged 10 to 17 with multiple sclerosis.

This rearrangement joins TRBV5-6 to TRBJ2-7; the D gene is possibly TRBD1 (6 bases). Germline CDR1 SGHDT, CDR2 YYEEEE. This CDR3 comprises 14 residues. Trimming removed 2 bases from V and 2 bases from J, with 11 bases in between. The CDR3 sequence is CASSFPDSPYEQYF. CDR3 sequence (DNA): TGTGCCAGCAGCTTCCCGGACAGCCCCTACGAGCAGTACTTC.

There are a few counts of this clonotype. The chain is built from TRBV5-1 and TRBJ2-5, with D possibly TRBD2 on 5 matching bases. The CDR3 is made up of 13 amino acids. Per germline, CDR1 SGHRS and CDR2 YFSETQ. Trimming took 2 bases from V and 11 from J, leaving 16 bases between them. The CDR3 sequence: CASSFRGAEEQYF. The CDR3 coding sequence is TGCGCCAGCAGCTTCAGAGGTGCGGAGGAGCAGTACTTC.

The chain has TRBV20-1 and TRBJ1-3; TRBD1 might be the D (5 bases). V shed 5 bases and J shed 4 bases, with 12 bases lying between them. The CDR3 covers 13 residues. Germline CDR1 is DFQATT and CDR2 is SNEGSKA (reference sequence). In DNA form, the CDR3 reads TGCAGTGCTTCCGGGGCTGGGGGAAACACCATATATTTT. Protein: CSASGAGGNTIYF.

CDR3 loop: CASNSGIINVLTF. In DNA form, the CDR3 reads TGTGCCAGCAACTCCGGAATTATCAACGTCCTGACTTTC. The chain has TRBV12-3 or TRBV12-4 and TRBJ2-6, with D hard to call. The CDR3 sequence is 13 residues long. The V and J ends lost 7 bases and 9 bases respectively, with 13 bases between them.

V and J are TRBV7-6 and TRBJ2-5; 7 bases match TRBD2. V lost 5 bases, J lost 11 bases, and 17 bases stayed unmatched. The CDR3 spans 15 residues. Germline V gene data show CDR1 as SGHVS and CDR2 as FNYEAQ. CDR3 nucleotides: TGTGCCAGCAGCCCGAACACGGGTCCTGCGGGGGAGCAGTACTTC. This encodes CASSPNTGPAGEQYF.

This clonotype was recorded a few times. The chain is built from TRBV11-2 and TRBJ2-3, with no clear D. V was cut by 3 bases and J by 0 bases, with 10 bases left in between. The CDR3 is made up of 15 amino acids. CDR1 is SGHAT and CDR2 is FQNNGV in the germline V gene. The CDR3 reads CASSLPPASTDTQYF. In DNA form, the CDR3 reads TGTGCCAGCAGCTTGCCGCCGGCTAGCACAGATACGCAGTATTTT.

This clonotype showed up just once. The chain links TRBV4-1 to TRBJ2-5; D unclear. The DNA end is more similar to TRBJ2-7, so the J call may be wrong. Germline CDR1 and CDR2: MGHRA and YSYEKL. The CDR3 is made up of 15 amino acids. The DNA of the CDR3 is TGCGCCAGCAGCCAAGAAGCAGCTCGGGCCTACGAGCAGTACTTC. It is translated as CASSQEAARAYEQYF.

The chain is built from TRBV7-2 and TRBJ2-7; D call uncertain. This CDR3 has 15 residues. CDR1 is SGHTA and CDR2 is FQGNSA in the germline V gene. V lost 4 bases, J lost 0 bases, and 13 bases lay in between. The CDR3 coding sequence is TGTGCCAGCAGCTCGGACCCAATATTCTCCTACGAGCAGTACTTC. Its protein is CASSSDPIFSYEQYF.

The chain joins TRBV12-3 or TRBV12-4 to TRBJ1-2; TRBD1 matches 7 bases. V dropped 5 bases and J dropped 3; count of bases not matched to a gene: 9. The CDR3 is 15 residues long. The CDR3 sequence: CASSATGTAYYGYTF. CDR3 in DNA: TGTGCCAGCAGTGCAACCGGGACAGCCTACTATGGCTACACCTTC.

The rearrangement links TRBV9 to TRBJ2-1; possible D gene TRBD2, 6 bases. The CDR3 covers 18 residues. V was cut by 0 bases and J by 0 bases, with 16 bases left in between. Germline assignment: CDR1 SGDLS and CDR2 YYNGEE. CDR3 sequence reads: CASSVAGRPRGSYNEQFF. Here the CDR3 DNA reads TGTGCCAGCAGCGTAGCAGGGAGGCCCCGGGGCTCCTACAATGAGCAGTTCTTC.

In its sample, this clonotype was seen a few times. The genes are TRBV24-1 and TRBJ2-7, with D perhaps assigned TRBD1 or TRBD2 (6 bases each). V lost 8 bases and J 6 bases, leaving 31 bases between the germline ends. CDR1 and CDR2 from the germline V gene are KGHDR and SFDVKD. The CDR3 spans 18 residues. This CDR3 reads CATNIEGGTYPLGVEQYF. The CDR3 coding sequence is TGTGCCACCAACATCGAAGGGGGGACTTACCCCTTAGGGGTCGAGCAGTACTTC.

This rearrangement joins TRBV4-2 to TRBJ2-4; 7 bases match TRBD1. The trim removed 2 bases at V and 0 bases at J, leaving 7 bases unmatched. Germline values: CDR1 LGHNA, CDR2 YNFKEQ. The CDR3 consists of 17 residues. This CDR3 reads CASSQRLAGGAKNIQYF. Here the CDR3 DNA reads TGTGCCAGCAGCCAACGCTTGGCAGGGGGAGCCAAAAACATTCAGTACTTC.

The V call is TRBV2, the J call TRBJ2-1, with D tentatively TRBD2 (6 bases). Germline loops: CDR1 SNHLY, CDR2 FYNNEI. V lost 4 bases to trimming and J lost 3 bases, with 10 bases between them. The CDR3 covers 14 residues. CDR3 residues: CASSVEGGYNEQFF. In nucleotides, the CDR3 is TGTGCCAGCAGTGTGGAGGGAGGCTACAATGAGCAGTTCTTC.